This T cell receptor beta chain was recovered during a study of quantifying T cell responses using KT2 cells (dated by TCRdb to the late 2010s). Notes on the research overall: RNA was DNase-treated and reverse transcribed with TCR alpha and beta constant-region primers, mostly using SuperScript III. PCR2 was run as a SYBR Green qPCR and stopped at a predetermined fluorescence threshold to avoid over-amplification. Under optimum conditions, the efficiency of the T4 ligation step was estimated to be more than 9.5%. Broad study findings and their caveats: Saturation was seen in the detection of KT2 sequences when very high numbers of KT2 cells were spiked in. The numbers of KT2 alpha and beta sequences increased linearly with the number of input KT2 cells across several orders of magnitude. No side-by-side comparison of the pipeline with other TCR sequencing techniques was included in the study. KT2 sequences were detected down to the lowest spike-in tested, which was about one KT2 cell per 100,000 PBMC.

Libraries were made using UMI-ligation and nested PCR. Using T4 RNA ligase 1, a single-stranded oligonucleotide bearing the Illumina SP2 sequence plus a UMI was ligated onto the 3' end of the cDNA. PCR1 consisted of three to four cycles (98 degrees C 15 s, 69 degrees C 30 s, 72 degrees C 40 s), and for the beta primer an equimolar mix of RC1.1 and RC1.2 was used to cover TRBC1 and TRBC2. Starting at PCR2, the TCR alpha and beta chains were handled separately, and sample indices and Illumina adaptors were added. The UMI comprised 12 random nucleotides, as two hexamers separated by a spacer, placed after an 8-base spacer. The libraries were sequenced on an Illumina MiSeq using v2 2x251 paired-end chemistry, usually with more than ten samples in each run. PhiX DNA was added at 5-7% to each sequencing library so that diversity was increased. Concerning the study's data processing: The raw reads were converted into FASTQ with bcl2fastq and then demultiplexed by dual indices with Demultiplexor. V and J genes were assigned by Decombinator through tag matching that permitted a single base-pair mismatch. Collapsinator used UMIs to correct both sequencing errors and frequency errors arising from PCR heterogeneity. CDR3Translator converted Decombinator identifiers to nucleotide sequence, translated to amino acids, and extracted CDR3 using C- and N-terminal motifs. Each distinct KT2 TCR was counted as one cluster of KT2 sequences that shared a single unique molecular identifier. TCRdb trimmed the raw reads at Q25, called clones with MiXCR and kept productive beta chains. Rows are combined by CDR3 protein, so each entry shows the most common genes and DNA. The V and J calls, along with clone size, are taken from TCRdb and not from the paper's own processing. The sample contains some 48,000 distinct CDR3 sequences, 11% of them found a single time. The ten largest clones take up 10% of the sample.

The CDR1 and CDR2 encoded by the germline V gene are ENHRY and SYGVKD. A distance of 15 bases separates the germline ends of V and J, which lose 8 bases and 6 bases respectively. The CDR3, from cysteine to phenylalanine, totals 13 residues. Only the CDR3 part of the read is kept: 39 bases, read in frame from the first base. To note about this clonotype: Its antigen target is currently unknown. There are no base qualities to consult, and no much larger clone falls within one base.

Known numbers of KT2, a T cell clone whose TCR had been sequenced previously, were spiked into unfractionated PBMC to test the sensitivity and accuracy of the pipeline. KT2 cells were mixed with a fixed number of PBMC to create a range of KT2-to-PBMC ratios. The chain is encoded by TRBV10-3 joined to TRBJ2-3, with the D call perhaps TRBD1 or TRBD2, as 7 bases match in each case. This receptor was taken from a human donor. The source material was PBMCs spiked with cells of the T cell clone KT2. The CDR3 in this case is CAIGRGTVDTQYF. Here is the DNA: TGTGCCATCGGGCGGGGGACAGTGGATACGCAGTATTTT.